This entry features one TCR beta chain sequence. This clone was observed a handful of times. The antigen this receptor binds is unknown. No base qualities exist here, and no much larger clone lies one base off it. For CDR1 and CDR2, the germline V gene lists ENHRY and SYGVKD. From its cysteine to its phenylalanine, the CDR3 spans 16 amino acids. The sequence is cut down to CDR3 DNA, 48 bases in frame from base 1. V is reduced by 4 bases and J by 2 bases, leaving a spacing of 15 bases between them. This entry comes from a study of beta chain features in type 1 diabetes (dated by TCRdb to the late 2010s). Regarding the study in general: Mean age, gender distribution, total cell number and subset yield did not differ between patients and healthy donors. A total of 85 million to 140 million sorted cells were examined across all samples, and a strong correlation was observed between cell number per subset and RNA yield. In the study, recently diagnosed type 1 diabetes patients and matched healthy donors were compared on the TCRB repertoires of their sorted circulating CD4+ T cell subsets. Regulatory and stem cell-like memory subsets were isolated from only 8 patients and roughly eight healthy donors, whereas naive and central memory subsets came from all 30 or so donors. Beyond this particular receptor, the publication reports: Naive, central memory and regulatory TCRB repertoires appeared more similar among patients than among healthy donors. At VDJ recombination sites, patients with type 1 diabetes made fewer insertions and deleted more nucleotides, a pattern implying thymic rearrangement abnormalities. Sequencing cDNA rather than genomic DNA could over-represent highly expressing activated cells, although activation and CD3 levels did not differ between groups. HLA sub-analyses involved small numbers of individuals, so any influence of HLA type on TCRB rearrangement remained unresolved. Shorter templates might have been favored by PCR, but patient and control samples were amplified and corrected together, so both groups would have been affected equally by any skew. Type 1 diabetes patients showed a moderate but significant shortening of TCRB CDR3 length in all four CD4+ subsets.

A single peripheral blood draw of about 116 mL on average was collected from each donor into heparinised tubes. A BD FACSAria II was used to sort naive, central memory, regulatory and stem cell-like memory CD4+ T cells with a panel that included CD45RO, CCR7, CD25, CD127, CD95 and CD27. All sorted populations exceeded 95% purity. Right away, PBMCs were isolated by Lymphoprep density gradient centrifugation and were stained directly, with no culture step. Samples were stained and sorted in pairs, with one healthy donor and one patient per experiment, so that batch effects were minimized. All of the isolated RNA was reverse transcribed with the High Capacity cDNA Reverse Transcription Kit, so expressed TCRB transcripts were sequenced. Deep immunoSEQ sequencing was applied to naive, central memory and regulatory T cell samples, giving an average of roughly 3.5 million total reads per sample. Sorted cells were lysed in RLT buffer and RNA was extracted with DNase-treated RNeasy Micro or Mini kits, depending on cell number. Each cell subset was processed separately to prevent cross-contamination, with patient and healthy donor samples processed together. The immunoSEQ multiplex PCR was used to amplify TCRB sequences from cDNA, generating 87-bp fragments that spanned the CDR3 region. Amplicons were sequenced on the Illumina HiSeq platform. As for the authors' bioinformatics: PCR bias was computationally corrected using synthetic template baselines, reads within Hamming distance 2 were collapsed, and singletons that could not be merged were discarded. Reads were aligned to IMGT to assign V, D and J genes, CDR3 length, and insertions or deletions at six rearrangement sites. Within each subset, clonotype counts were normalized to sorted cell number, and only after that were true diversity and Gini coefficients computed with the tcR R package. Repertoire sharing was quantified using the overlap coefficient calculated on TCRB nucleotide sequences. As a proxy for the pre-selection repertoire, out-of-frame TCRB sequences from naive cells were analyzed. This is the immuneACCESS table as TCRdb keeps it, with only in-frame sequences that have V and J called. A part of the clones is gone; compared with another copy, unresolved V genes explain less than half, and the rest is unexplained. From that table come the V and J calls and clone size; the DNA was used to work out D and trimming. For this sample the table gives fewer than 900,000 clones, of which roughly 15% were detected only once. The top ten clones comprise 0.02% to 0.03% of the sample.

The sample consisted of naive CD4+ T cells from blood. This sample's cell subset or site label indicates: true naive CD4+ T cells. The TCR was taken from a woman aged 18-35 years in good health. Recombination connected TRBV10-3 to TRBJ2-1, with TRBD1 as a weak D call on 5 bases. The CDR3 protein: CAISGIRQNTYNEQFF. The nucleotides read TGTGCCATCAGTGGGATCAGACAGAATACCTACAATGAGCAGTTCTTC.